This TCR beta chain originates from a study of OX40 agonist ivuxolimab in advanced cancers. The germline V and J ends were trimmed by 0 bases and 0 bases, with 11 bases remaining between them. Germline V CDR1 and CDR2: GTSNPN, SVGIG (reference sequence). This CDR3 spans 15 amino acids. Anyone with autoimmune disease history or systemic immunosuppression was excluded. Assay used: immunoSEQ multiplex PCR; TCRdb lists only in-frame clones, some missing. The table records 55,000 to 65,000 clones, about 91% of them present only once. The chain couples TRBV30 to TRBJ1-2, with D possibly TRBD1 on 5 matching bases. This specimen was CD4+ or CD8+ T cells sorted from blood, taken in a trial of the OX40 agonist ivuxolimab. The origin of this receptor is an adult with an advanced solid tumor such as melanoma, head and neck, liver or kidney cancer. As DNA, the CDR3 is TGTGCCTGGAGTGTAGGGGCCGATGCTAACTATGGCTACACCTTC. Translating gives CAWSVGADANYGYTF.